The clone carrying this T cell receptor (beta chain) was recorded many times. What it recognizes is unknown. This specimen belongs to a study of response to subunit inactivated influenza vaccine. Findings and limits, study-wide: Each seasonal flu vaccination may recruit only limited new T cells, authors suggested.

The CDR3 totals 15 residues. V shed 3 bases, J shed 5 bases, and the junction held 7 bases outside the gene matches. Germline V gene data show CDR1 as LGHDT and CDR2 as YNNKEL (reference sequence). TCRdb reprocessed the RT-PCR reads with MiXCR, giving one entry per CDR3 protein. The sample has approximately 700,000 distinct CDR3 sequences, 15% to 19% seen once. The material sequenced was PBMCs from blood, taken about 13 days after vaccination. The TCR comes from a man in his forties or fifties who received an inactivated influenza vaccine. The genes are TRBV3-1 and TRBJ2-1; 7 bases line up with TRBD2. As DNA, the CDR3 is TGTGCCAGCAGCCAGGTCACTAGCGCGAACAATGAGCAGTTCTTC. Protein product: CASSQVTSANNEQFF.